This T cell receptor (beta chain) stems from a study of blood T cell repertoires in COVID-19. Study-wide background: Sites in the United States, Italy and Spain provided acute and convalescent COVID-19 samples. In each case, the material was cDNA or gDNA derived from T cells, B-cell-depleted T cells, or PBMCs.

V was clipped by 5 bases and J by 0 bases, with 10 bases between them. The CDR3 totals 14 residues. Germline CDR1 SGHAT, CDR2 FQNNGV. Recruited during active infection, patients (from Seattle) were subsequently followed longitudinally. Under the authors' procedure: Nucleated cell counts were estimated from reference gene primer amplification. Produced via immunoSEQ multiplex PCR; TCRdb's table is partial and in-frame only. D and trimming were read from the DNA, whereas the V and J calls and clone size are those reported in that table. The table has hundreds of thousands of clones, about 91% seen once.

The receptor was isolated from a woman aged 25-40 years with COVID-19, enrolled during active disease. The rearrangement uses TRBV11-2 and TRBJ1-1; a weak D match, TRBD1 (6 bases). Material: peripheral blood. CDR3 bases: TGTGCCAGCAGCCAAGGGGGAATGAACACTGAAGCTTTCTTT. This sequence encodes CASSQGGMNTEAFF.